This entry lists 21 T cell receptor beta chains sequenced from one sample in a study of control samples from healthy donors and cancer patients. Some clones are missing from TCRdb's copy, which holds only in-frame ones; the method was immunoSEQ multiplex PCR. This table holds under 70,000 clones, 90% to 97% found once. Material for sequencing was blood. The receptors were sampled from a woman younger than 30 in good health.

J is TRBJ2-5 and V is TRBV11-3; unclear D gene. The V end was cut by 2 bases, the J end by 5 bases, with 9 bases between. The CDR3 has 13 amino acids. Germline V lookup: CDR1 SGHNT, CDR2 YENEEA. CDR3 nucleotide sequence: TGTGCCAGCAGCTTAATGTCATGGGAGACCCAGTACTTC. Translation: CASSLMSWETQYF.

The chain has TRBV5-1 and TRBJ2-1, with 13 positions matching TRBD2. The CDR3 loop spans 14 amino acids. V gave up 1 base and J gave up 9 bases; unmatched junction bases: 1. In germline, CDR1 is SGHRS, CDR2 YFSETQ. The CDR3 loop reads CASSLTSGGVEQFF. The CDR3, as DNA: TGCGCCAGCAGCTTGACTAGCGGGGGGGTTGAGCAGTTCTTC.

The chain employs TRBV25-1 and TRBJ1-5, with 10 nucleotides matching TRBD1. The germline V gene encodes CDR1 MGHDK and CDR2 SYGVNS. The CDR3 length is 16 residues. V was clipped by 5 bases and J by 6 bases; unmatched bases: 10. The CDR3 loop is CASSSSRQGARQPQHF. The CDR3 DNA follows: TGTGCCAGCAGTTCCAGTAGACAGGGGGCGCGTCAGCCCCAGCATTTT.

The chain employs TRBV28 and TRBJ2-3, with D perhaps matching TRBD1 (6 bases). The V gene's germline CDR1 is MDHEN and CDR2 SYDVKM. The length of the CDR3 is 14 residues. V was cut by 6 bases and J by 3 bases, with 13 bases left in between. CDR3 bases: TGTGCCAGCAGACAGGGTTTGGCAACAGATACGCAGTATTTT. It is translated as CASRQGLATDTQYF.

This chain connects TRBV5-1 to TRBJ2-7; 12 bases map to TRBD2. There are 15 residues in the CDR3. Trimming at V came to 4 bases and at J to 2 bases, leaving 4 bases not matched to a gene. Germline CDR1 reads SGHRS; CDR2 reads YFSETQ. In nucleotides, the CDR3 is TGCGCCAGCAGCGTCTCTAGCGGGGGGGCCTACGAGCAGTACTTC. Translating gives CASSVSSGGAYEQYF.

The chain uses TRBV27 and TRBJ2-1; TRBD1 matches at 7 bases. This CDR3 contains 15 residues. Germline V gene lookup returns CDR1 MNHEY and CDR2 SMNVEV (reference sequence). V trimming: 2 bases; J trimming: 1 base; junction bases outside the gene matches: 2. CDR3 nucleotides: TGTGCCAGCAGTTTACTGACAGGGTCCTACAATGAGCAGTTCTTC. Its translation: CASSLLTGSYNEQFF.

This chain connects TRBV27 to TRBJ2-3, with 11 bases identical to TRBD2. CDR1 and CDR2 (germline): MNHEY, SMNVEV (reference sequence). V trimming: 6 bases; J trimming: 8 bases; junction bases outside the gene matches: 7. The CDR3 has 14 amino acids. The CDR3 nucleotides read TGTGCCAGCAGACTAGCGGGGGCCCTTGGTACGCAGTATTTT. Translation gives CASRLAGALGTQYF.

Within the sample, this clone is medium-sized (0.01 to 0.1%). The chain employs TRBV6-1 and TRBJ1-1; D perhaps matches TRBD1 (5 bases). Deletions cut 4 bases from V and 0 bases from J, with 15 bases between. CDR1 MNHNS and CDR2 SASEGT come from the germline V gene. The CDR3 is made up of 16 amino acids. CDR3 sequence: CASSAGRDAMNTEAFF. The CDR3, as DNA: TGTGCCAGCAGTGCGGGACGGGACGCCATGAACACTGAAGCTTTCTTT.

V usage is TRBV11-2 and J usage is TRBJ1-1; D not certain. The germline V and J ends were trimmed by 2 bases and 1 base, with 17 bases remaining between them. Germline CDR1 reads SGHAT; CDR2 reads FQNNGV. The CDR3 consists of 17 residues. DNA of the CDR3: TGTGCCAGCAGCTTATCTCCTCGTGGACCGCGGAACACTGAAGCTTTCTTT. It yields the protein CASSLSPRGPRNTEAFF.

This clone was observed a single time. V and J are TRBV15 and TRBJ2-7; TRBD1 or TRBD2 may be the D gene (5 bases each). The CDR3 has 15 amino acids. Germline assignment: CDR1 LNHNV and CDR2 YYDKDF (reference sequence). V was trimmed by 8 bases and J by 1 base, leaving 18 bases between them. Here the CDR3 reads CATQPIGTPSYEQYF. CDR3 DNA sequence: TGTGCCACCCAACCGATCGGGACGCCTTCCTACGAGCAGTACTTC.

The chain has TRBV10-1 and TRBJ1-5; no reliable D call. CDR1 and CDR2 from the germline V gene are WNHNN and SYGVQD (reference sequence). The CDR3 spans 16 residues. The V end lost 7 bases, the J end lost 4 bases, and 20 bases lay between the germline ends. CDR3: CASTQATWQRNQPQHF. The CDR3 DNA reads as TGCGCCAGCACACAAGCAACGTGGCAGCGGAATCAGCCCCAGCATTTT.

The chain employs TRBV2 and TRBJ2-3, with D perhaps matching TRBD2 (6 bases). The V and J ends lost 5 bases and 2 bases respectively, with 23 bases between them. Germline V gene sequence: CDR1 SNHLY, CDR2 FYNNEI. The CDR3 contains 18 residues. For the CDR3, the DNA is TGTGCCAGCAGTTACCTTAATATCTCTGGGGGGTTCACAGATACGCAGTATTTT. The encoded protein is CASSYLNISGGFTDTQYF.

The chain is built from TRBV19 and TRBJ2-2; D is possibly TRBD1 (6 bases). Germline V lookup: CDR1 LNHDA, CDR2 SQIVND (reference sequence). This CDR3 spans 15 amino acids. The germline V and J ends were trimmed by 6 bases and 3 bases, with 14 bases remaining between them. The CDR3 loop reads CASRGRTADTGELFF. CDR3 nucleotide sequence: TGTGCCAGTAGGGGACGGACAGCAGACACCGGGGAGCTGTTTTTT.

The V call is TRBV30, the J call TRBJ1-6, with unresolved D. The V gene's germline CDR1 is GTSNPN and CDR2 SVGIG (reference sequence). This CDR3 region has 13 residues. The ends were cut back, 3 bases at V and 7 bases at J, with 10 bases in the middle. The CDR3 sequence: CAWSTAANSPLHF. The CDR3 nucleotides read TGTGCCTGGAGCACGGCAGCGAATTCACCCCTCCACTTT.

In the case of this clone: Because it lacks the conserved phenylalanine or tryptophan at the end, this CDR3 is likely a read error. The limits of the CDR3 on the DNA are not certain, so only TCRdb's listed CDR3 is given. CDR3 residues: CASGSSAEG. The chain employs TRBV5-1 and TRBJ2-7. Germline CDR1 is SGHRS and CDR2 is YFSETQ. Ends included, the CDR3 has 9 residues.

The rearrangement joins TRBV6-1 to TRBJ2-2; maybe TRBD1 (5 bases). The CDR3 totals 16 residues. Germline V gene data show CDR1 as MNHNS and CDR2 as SASEGT. Between the trimmed V and J ends, which lost 2 bases and 0 bases, there was a span of 10 bases. CDR3 DNA sequence: TGTGCCAGCAGTGAACCTCCAGGGACGAACACCGGGGAGCTGTTTTTT. It specifies CASSEPPGTNTGELFF.

The chain joins TRBV6-1 to TRBJ1-3; D is unclear. Trimming left V 3 bases short and J 0 bases short, with 9 bases between. Germline V gene sequence: CDR1 MNHNS, CDR2 SASEGT. This CDR3 is 15 amino acids long. CDR3 in DNA: TGTGCCAGCAGTGAGGTGGCGAGCTCTGGAAACACCATATATTTT. Its protein is CASSEVASSGNTIYF.

In DNA form, the CDR3 reads TGCGCCAGCAGCCAAGCCCCCGGGGAGGCCTACGAGCAGTACTTC. Its translation: CASSQAPGEAYEQYF. This chain joins TRBV4-3 and TRBJ2-7, with D possibly matching TRBD2 (6 bases). Trimming removed 1 base at V and 2 bases at J, with 12 bases between. Germline CDR1 LGHNA, CDR2 YSLEER. This CDR3 has 15 amino acids.

This sequence joins TRBV28 and TRBJ2-7; possible D gene TRBD2, 6 bases. From germline, CDR1 is MDHEN and CDR2 SYDVKM. V shed 5 bases and J shed 0 bases, with 14 bases lying between them. The CDR3 is made up of 15 amino acids. CDR3 sequence: CASSPRRGSSYEQYF. The CDR3 DNA sequence: TGTGCCAGCAGTCCTAGGCGGGGCAGCTCCTACGAGCAGTACTTC.

This chain connects TRBV5-1 to TRBJ2-5, with D possibly matching TRBD2 (6 bases). This CDR3 contains 16 residues. Between the trimmed V and J ends, which lost 2 bases and 3 bases, there was a span of 17 bases. Looked up from germline, CDR1 is SGHRS and CDR2 is YFSETQ. The CDR3 protein is CASSLGGTGVKETQYF. CDR3 DNA: TGCGCCAGCAGCTTAGGCGGGACGGGGGTAAAAGAGACCCAGTACTTC.

The rearrangement joins TRBV19 to TRBJ2-2; the D call may be TRBD1 or TRBD2 (6 bases each). Germline V CDR1 and CDR2: LNHDA, SQIVND (reference sequence). V gave up 5 bases and J gave up 4 bases, with 14 bases separating them. This CDR3 spans 15 amino acids. CDR3 coding DNA: TGTGCCAGTAGTCACGGGGGCCGTGGCACCGGGGAGCTGTTTTTT. Residues: CASSHGGRGTGELFF.